The TCR beta chain described here comes from a study of regulatory T cells in long-lasting Graves disease. Study outcomes and limitations: Small numbers of samples may have cut accuracy. Newly diagnosed patients had higher TCR diversity than persistent Graves' patients did. Analyses excluded thyroid tissue, covering peripheral blood alone.

From germline, CDR1 is MDHEN and CDR2 SYDVKM. The CDR3 is made up of 17 amino acids. The trim removed 6 bases at V and 4 bases at J, leaving 16 bases unmatched. This clonotype was counted ten times or more. Antigen specificity is unknown. Described time point: newly diagnosed GD, antithyroid drugs for less than 3 months. Preparation of the TCR library used RNA extracted from PBMCs. Assembly of TCR beta libraries relied on iRepertoire HTBI primers together with Arm-PCR of CDR3 regions. TCRdb reprocessed the multiplex PCR reads via MiXCR and lists one record per CDR3 protein. The sample has around 480,000 distinct CDR3 sequences, 15% to 20% seen once. These sequences were also reported in another study, on T cells in Graves' hyperthyroidism and ophthalmopathy. That study reports: Reasons for excluding patients were uncontrolled infection, other autoimmune disease, pregnancy or lactation.

The sequenced sample was peripheral blood mononuclear cells (PBMCs), obtained at new diagnosis, from a patient treated with antithyroid drugs. This clonotype was sampled from a man in his forties or fifties with Graves disease. The gene calls are TRBV28 and TRBJ1-1; 8 bases map to TRBD1. The CDR3 region is CASSPLEDRARGTEAFF. DNA for the CDR3: TGTGCCAGCAGCCCCCTCGAGGACAGGGCTAGGGGCACTGAAGCTTTCTTT.